These 27 T cell receptor beta chains came from one sample sequenced in a study of read filtering for tumor transcriptome and immune sequencing (dated by TCRdb to the early 2020s). TCRdb names Illumina HiSeq 4000 as the instrument used. The Immunoverse kit was used to build TCR libraries from around 420 ng RNA, with molecular barcoded adaptors covering alpha/delta and beta/gamma chains. TCRdb reran the public reads through fastp at Q25 and MiXCR, keeping productive beta chains. CDR3 protein duplicates are merged, each entry listing the most common genes and DNA. The sample table holds 85,000 to 100,000 distinct CDR3 sequences, of which roughly 21% were seen once. The leading ten clones occupy roughly 10% of the sample. Sequences were obtained from a population of CD138-negative cells sorted from bone marrow. The cell subset or site label here, explained by the study, means: bone marrow mononuclear cells depleted of CD138+ plasma/myeloma cells by negative magnetic selection. These receptors all come from a donor at least 40 years old with multiple myeloma.

The chain employs TRBV6-2 or TRBV6-3 and TRBJ1-5, with 10 bases fitting TRBD1. Germline V CDR1 and CDR2: MNHEY, SVGEGT. J was trimmed by 6 bases and V by 6 bases; bases with no gene match: 8. This CDR3 is built from 15 residues. The CDR3 loop reads CASRLDRGPSQPQHF. In nucleotides, the CDR3 is TGTGCCAGCAGACTCGACAGGGGGCCTTCTCAGCCCCAGCATTTT.

This clonotype was counted many times. The chain has TRBV2 and TRBJ2-2; tentatively, D is TRBD2 (6 bases). The CDR3 totals 14 residues. Per the germline V gene, CDR1 is SNHLY and CDR2 is FYNNEI. The V end was cut by 4 bases, the J end by 1 base, with 7 bases between. The CDR3, as DNA: TGTGCCAGCAGTGCGGGAGAGAACACCGGGGAGCTGTTTTTT. Encoded protein: CASSAGENTGELFF. Based on the CDR3 plus reference TRBV2 and TRBJ2-2, the full variable domain is EPEVTQTPSHQVTQMGQEVILRCVPISNHLYFYWYRQILGQKVEFLVSFYNNEISEKSEIFDDQFSVERPDGSNFTLKIRSTKLEDSAMYFCASSAGENTGELFFGEGSRLTVL.

The table lists this clonotype with a few counts. This rearrangement joins TRBV27 to TRBJ2-3; no clear D gene. This CDR3 is built from 11 residues. Germline CDR1 MNHEY, CDR2 SMNVEV (reference sequence). Trimming took off 6 bases at V and 9 bases at J, with 10 bases between the two ends. For the CDR3, the DNA is TGTGCCAGCAGGCAGTCCGGGACGCAGTATTTT. Protein product: CASRQSGTQYF.

Ten or more counts support this clonotype. V is TRBV6-1 and J is TRBJ1-6; no reliable D call. There are 13 residues in the CDR3. Germline V gene sequence: CDR1 MNHNS, CDR2 SASEGT. V shed 6 bases and J shed 3 bases, with 6 bases lying between them. Written as DNA, the CDR3 is TGTGCCAGCAGGGCATACTATAATTCACCCCTCCACTTT. Translating gives CASRAYYNSPLHF.

This clonotype has ten or more counts. The chain employs TRBV12-3 or TRBV12-4 and TRBJ2-5, with D possibly being TRBD2 (7 bases). The V gene lost 7 bases and the J gene lost 1 base, with 19 bases spanning the gap. The CDR3 length is 16 residues. This CDR3 is CASTPGGGGPQETQYF. CDR3 nucleotide sequence: TGTGCCAGCACCCCGGGGGGCGGGGGCCCCCAAGAGACCCAGTACTTC.

With regard to this clonotype: This clone may be a read error of a much larger clone one base away. This chain links TRBV27 with TRBJ2-7; D possibly corresponds to TRBD2 (6 bases). Deletions cut 6 bases from V and 3 bases from J, with 18 bases between. The V gene's germline CDR1 is MNHEY and CDR2 SMNVEV (reference sequence). The length of the CDR3 is 15 residues. DNA for the CDR3: TGTGCCAGCAGCCTCCTAGCGAGGGGCGTCTACGAGCAGTACTTC. It codes for CASSLLARGVYEQYF.

Comment on this clonotype: Since no conserved phenylalanine or tryptophan closes the CDR3, a read error is the likely cause. The CDR3 nucleotides read TGTGCCAGCAGCCCTGGGAGGCCTCAAGAGACCCAGTACGTC. Its translation: CASSPGRPQETQYV. J is TRBJ2-5 and V is TRBV6-1; perhaps TRBD2 as D (6 bases). From germline, CDR1 is MNHNS and CDR2 SASEGT. This CDR3 region has 14 residues. With 6 bases removed from V and 2 bases from J, the gap between germline ends came to 13 bases.

This clonotype was counted many times. The chain joins TRBV7-2 to TRBJ2-3; 14 bases fit TRBD2. V shed 6 bases and J 7 bases; nucleotides not matched to a gene: 6. This CDR3 has 15 residues. Germline V gene lookup returns CDR1 SGHTA and CDR2 FQGNSA. This chain's CDR3 is CASRPTSGGAHTQYF. The CDR3 DNA reads as TGTGCCAGCAGACCGACTAGCGGGGGGGCTCATACGCAGTATTTT. The full variable domain, rest sourced from reference TRBV7-2 and TRBJ2-3, is GAGVSQSPSNKVTEKGKDVELRCDPISGHTALYWYRQSLGQGLEFLIYFQGNSAPDKSGLPSDRFSAERTGGSVSTLTIQRTQQEDSAVYLCASRPTSGGAHTQYFGPGTRLTVL.

In its sample, this clonotype was seen many times. This chain links TRBV5-1 with TRBJ2-2; D may be TRBD1 (5 bases). Trimming left V 4 bases short and J 5 bases short, with 9 bases between. This CDR3 contains 13 residues. From germline, CDR1 is SGHRS and CDR2 YFSETQ. CDR3 coding DNA: TGCGCCAGCAGCCACAGGATAACCGGGGAGCTGTTTTTT. Protein sequence: CASSHRITGELFF.

This clonotype was seen repeatedly, ten times or more. The gene calls are TRBV12-3 or TRBV12-4 and TRBJ2-2; D unclear. V was clipped by 11 bases and J by 8 bases, with 12 bases between them. The CDR3 sequence is 11 residues long. DNA for the CDR3: TGTGCCTGCTACCTTTTAGGGGAGCTGTTTTTT. Its protein is CACYLLGELFF.

The chain joins TRBV23-1 to TRBJ2-4; a possible D gene is TRBD2 (6 bases). TRBV23-1 falls under the ORF class, with uncertain function. This CDR3 is 12 amino acids long. CDR3 in DNA: TGCGGGGCCCTGGAGGGCAAAAACATTCAGTACTTC. The encoded protein is CGALEGKNIQYF.

The table lists this clonotype with many counts. The chain couples TRBV14 to TRBJ2-1, with D maybe TRBD1 (6 bases). This CDR3 spans 16 amino acids. Per the germline V gene, CDR1 is SGHDN and CDR2 is FVKESK. Trimming left V 3 bases short and J 0 bases short, with 12 bases between. The CDR3 loop reads CASSQVGQSSYNEQFF. CDR3 DNA sequence: TGTGCCAGCAGCCAGGTAGGACAGAGCTCCTACAATGAGCAGTTCTTC.

This clonotype was seen many times. The chain carries TRBV28 and TRBJ2-7, with 10 positions matching TRBD1. The CDR3 is made up of 15 amino acids. Trimming took 2 bases from V and 3 from J; bases not matched to a gene: 4. Germline CDR1 and CDR2: MDHEN and SYDVKM. This chain's CDR3 is CASSLRTGGYYEQYF. For the CDR3, the DNA is TGTGCCAGCAGTTTAAGGACAGGGGGTTACTACGAGCAGTACTTC.

This clonotype showed up many times. The chain is built from TRBV14 and TRBJ1-1, with D perhaps TRBD1 (5 bases). V lost 2 bases and J 0 bases, leaving 10 bases between the germline ends. Per germline, CDR1 SGHDN and CDR2 FVKESK. CDR3 length equals 15 residues. Written as DNA, the CDR3 is TGTGCCAGCAGCCAAAGGTGGGGGATGAACACTGAAGCTTTCTTT. It encodes CASSQRWGMNTEAFF. The whole variable domain, remainder taken from reference TRBV14 and TRBJ1-1, is EAGVTQFPSHSVIEKGQTVTLRCDPISGHDNLYWYRRVMGKEIKFLLHFVKESKQDESGMPNNRFLAERTGGTYSTLKVQPAELEDSGVYFCASSQRWGMNTEAFFGQGTRLTVV.

This clonotype was seen repeatedly, ten times or more. V usage is TRBV2 and J usage is TRBJ1-1, with D possibly TRBD1 on 5 matching bases. V was pared by 3 bases and J by 1 base, with 12 bases between. The CDR3 has 15 residues. Germline-derived CDR1 and CDR2 are SNHLY and FYNNEI. CDR3 in DNA: TGTGCCAGCAGTGATCTTGGGACGAGGAACACTGAAGCTTTCTTT. Encoded protein: CASSDLGTRNTEAFF.

About this clonotype: Given a much more abundant clone one base away, this may be a read error. The genes are TRBV7-9 and TRBJ1-4; D is unclear. Germline CDR1 is SEHNR and CDR2 is FQNEAQ (reference sequence). The CDR3 is 12 amino acids. V was shortened by 5 bases and J by 7 bases, with 8 bases between the two germline ends. The CDR3 bases are TGTGCCAGCAGCGTACCGGGTGAAAAACTGTTTTTT. Its translation: CASSVPGEKLFF.

This clonotype occurred many times. The chain employs TRBV5-1 and TRBJ2-3, with 8 bases that match TRBD1. V shed 4 bases, J shed 4 bases, and the junction held 8 bases outside the gene matches. The germline V gene has CDR1 SGHRS and CDR2 YFSETQ. The CDR3 contains 15 residues. The CDR3, as DNA: TGCGCCAGCAGCCTGTGGATGACAGGGGCAGATACGCAGTATTTT. This translates into CASSLWMTGADTQYF. The variable domain in full, with the rest retrieved from reference TRBV5-1 and TRBJ2-3, is KAGVTQTPRYLIKTRGQQVTLSCSPISGHRSVSWYQQTPGQGLQFLFEYFSETQRNKGNFPGRFSGRQFSNSRSEMNVSTLELGDSALYLCASSLWMTGADTQYFGPGTRLTVL.

As for this clonotype: A much larger clone differs from this one at a single base, so this may be a read error. The conserved phenylalanine or tryptophan is not found at the CDR3 terminus, so this likely reflects a read error. This chain links TRBV29-1 with TRBJ2-5; TRBD1 might be the D (5 bases). Deletions cut 3 bases from V and 4 bases from J, with 15 bases between. The length of the CDR3 is 14 residues. CDR1 and CDR2 (germline): SQVTM, ANQGSEA. The CDR3 region has the DNA TGCAGCGTTGAGGGCCAGGAAAGGGGAGAGACCCAGTACCTC. Its translation: CSVEGQERGETQYL.

This clonotype showed up many times. The V and J genes are TRBV6-1 and TRBJ1-2; D might be TRBD1 (6 bases). CDR3 length: 15 amino acids. Deletions cut 0 bases from V and 4 bases from J, with 12 bases between. Per germline, CDR1 MNHNS and CDR2 SASEGT. The CDR3 region is CASSEASRQVYGYTF. The CDR3 bases are TGTGCCAGCAGTGAAGCGAGTCGACAGGTCTATGGCTACACCTTC.

This clonotype was seen at least ten times. V is TRBV29-1 and J is TRBJ1-1, with a weak D call TRBD1 (5 bases). The germline gives CDR1 SQVTM, CDR2 ANQGSEA. Trimming removed 7 bases from V and 0 bases from J, with 12 bases in between. CDR3 length: 13 amino acids. CDR3 sequence (DNA): TGCAGCGCCAACCGGGACCTGAACACTGAAGCTTTCTTT. This translates into CSANRDLNTEAFF.

In its sample, this clonotype was seen many times. The chain joins TRBV5-1 to TRBJ2-3, with TRBD2 matching over 9 bases. The CDR3 loop spans 14 amino acids. The trim removed 0 bases at V and 11 bases at J, leaving 7 bases unmatched. Germline lookup yields CDR1 SGHRS and CDR2 YFSETQ. The CDR3, as DNA: TGCGCCAGCAGCTTGGCCGTCCTAGCGGGGTTGCAGTATTTT. Its translation is CASSLAVLAGLQYF.

This clonotype was found many times. V usage is TRBV30 and J usage is TRBJ2-3; weak D call: TRBD2 (5 bases). The CDR3 extends over 13 amino acids. Germline CDR1 reads GTSNPN; CDR2 reads SVGIG (reference sequence). Deletions cut 6 bases from V and 4 bases from J, with 14 bases between. The CDR3 reads CACRPAGADTQYF. DNA of the CDR3: TGTGCCTGTCGCCCCGCGGGCGCAGATACGCAGTATTTT.

This clonotype was counted only a few times. The chain is built from TRBV5-1 and TRBJ2-3; D is undetermined. CDR1 is SGHRS and CDR2 is YFSETQ in the germline V gene. The CDR3 is made up of 14 amino acids. The V end was cut by 4 bases, the J end by 4 bases, with 13 bases between. In nucleotides, the CDR3 is TGCGCCAGCAGCACCAGACAACCACCAGATACGCAGTATTTT. Protein product: CASSTRQPPDTQYF.

This clonotype was counted many times. The rearrangement joins TRBV28 to TRBJ2-1, with 8 bases that match TRBD2. CDR1 and CDR2 from the germline V gene are MDHEN and SYDVKM. V gave up 8 bases and J gave up 10 bases; unmatched junction bases: 16. The CDR3 totals 15 residues. CDR3 sequence reads: CASGISGGTMDEQFF. CDR3 DNA: TGTGCCAGCGGAATTTCGGGGGGGACCATGGACGAGCAGTTCTTC. The full variable domain, with the rest looked up from reference TRBV28 and TRBJ2-1, is DVKVTQSSRYLVKRTGEKVFLECVQDMDHENMFWYRQDPGLGLRLIYFSYDVKMKEKGDIPEGYSVSREKKERFSLILESASTNQTSMYLCASGISGGTMDEQFFGPGTRLTVL.

Remarks on this clonotype: This clone may be a read error of a much larger clone one base away. The V and J genes are TRBV3-1 and TRBJ2-7; the D is unclear. The CDR3 loop spans 13 amino acids. Germline CDR1 reads LGHDT; CDR2 reads YNNKEL (reference sequence). The CDR3 DNA reads as TGTGCCTGCAGCCAAGTGGCTACCCGCGAGCAGTACTTC. It is translated as CACSQVATREQYF.

This clonotype was recorded at least ten times. The CDR3 bases are TGTGCCAGCAGTGGCGGCGGGGGGGGGGAGACCCAGTACTTC. It is translated as CASSGGGGGETQYF. The genes are TRBV2 and TRBJ2-5; 9 nucleotides line up with TRBD2. Germline CDR1 is SNHLY and CDR2 is FYNNEI. With 4 bases clipped from V and 5 bases from J, the junction kept 5 bases outside the gene matches. This CDR3 region has 14 residues.

This clonotype appeared a few times. The chain recombines TRBV20-1 with TRBJ2-7; D possibly matches TRBD1 or TRBD2 (6 bases each). Germline V gene sequence: CDR1 DFQATT, CDR2 SNEGSKA (reference sequence). V was trimmed by 3 bases and J by 5 bases, leaving 20 bases between them. The length of the CDR3 is 15 residues. The CDR3 protein is CSASHSRGLGDEQYF. The CDR3 DNA reads as TGCAGTGCTAGTCATTCCCGGGGGCTCGGGGACGAGCAGTACTTC.